The clone carrying this T cell receptor (beta chain) was picked up a small number of times. The data stem from a study of blood T cells in healthy people across ages. Peripheral blood samples of about 10 milliliters were drawn from each donor. The total RNA that was extracted per sample amounted to at least 5.5 micrograms. Primed by a sample-barcoded 5' primer and a J-beta primer mix, a second PCR proceeded for about 7 to 12 cycles. Through a template-switch adaptor with 12 random nucleotides, each cDNA molecule received a tag. TCRdb fed the 5' RACE reads into MiXCR, producing one record per CDR3 protein. The sample lists about 1.8 million distinct CDR3 sequences, approximately 50% occurring once. Trimming at V came to 4 bases and at J to 4 bases, leaving 8 bases not matched to a gene. CDR3 length: 15 residues. Germline CDR1 is SGHRS and CDR2 is YFSETQ.

This sequence joins TRBV5-1 and TRBJ2-7; 10 bases fit TRBD1. The TCR sequence derives from a woman aged 40 to 50 in good health. The sample comprised blood. The CDR3 DNA follows: TGCGCCAGCAGCCATTCGACAGGGGGCAATTACGAGCAGTACTTC. Protein product: CASSHSTGGNYEQYF.